The present T cell receptor beta chain was sequenced within a study of CD8 T cells in ankylosing spondylitis. TCRdb re-analysed the 5' RACE reads in MiXCR, keeping a single row per CDR3 protein. The table has roughly 240,000 distinct CDR3 sequences, 32% seen once. The length of the CDR3 is 14 residues. V gave up 5 bases and J gave up 3 bases, with 8 bases separating them. Germline V lookup: CDR1 ENHRY, CDR2 SYGVKD. Specimen: blood, either unsorted or a sorted T cell fraction (not recorded which). The sequence was collected from a male donor with ankylosing spondylitis or in good health (not recorded which). The chain couples TRBV10-3 to TRBJ1-6, with unresolved D. The CDR3 loop is CAISPGNYNSPLHF. The CDR3 DNA reads TGTGCCATCAGTCCGGGGAACTATAATTCACCCCTCCACTTT.